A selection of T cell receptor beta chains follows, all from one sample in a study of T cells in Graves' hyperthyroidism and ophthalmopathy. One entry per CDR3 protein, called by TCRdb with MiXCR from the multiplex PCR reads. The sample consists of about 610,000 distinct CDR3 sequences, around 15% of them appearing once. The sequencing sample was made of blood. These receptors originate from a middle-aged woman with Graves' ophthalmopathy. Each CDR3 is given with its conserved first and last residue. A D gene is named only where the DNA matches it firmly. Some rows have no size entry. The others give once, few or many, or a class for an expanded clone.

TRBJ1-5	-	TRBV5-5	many	TGTGCCAGCAGCTTAGGGCTCGATCAGCCCCAGCATTTT	CASSLGLDQPQHF
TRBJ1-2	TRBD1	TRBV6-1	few	TGTGCCAGCAGTGACCTGGGACAGGGGAATGGCTACACCTTC	CASSDLGQGNGYTF
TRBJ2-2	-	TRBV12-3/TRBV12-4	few	TGTGCCAGCAGTTCAAAGACCGGGACCACAGCGAACACCGGGGAGCTGTTTTTT	CASSSKTGTTANTGELFF
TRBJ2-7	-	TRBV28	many	TGTGCCAGCAGGACAGACACAGGGTTCTACGAGCAGTACTTC	CASRTDTGFYEQYF
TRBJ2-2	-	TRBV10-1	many	TGCGCCAGTTCGACGGACACTACCGGGACCAGGGCCGGGGAGCTGTTTTTT	CASSTDTTGTRAGELFF
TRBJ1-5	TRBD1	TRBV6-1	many	TGTGCCAGCACCTTTAGAACAGGGGGCGGCAATCAGCCCCAGCATTTT	CASTFRTGGGNQPQHF
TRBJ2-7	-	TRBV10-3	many	TGTGCCATCAGTGGGAGAGTGGAGACCTACGAGCAGTACTTC	CAISGRVETYEQYF
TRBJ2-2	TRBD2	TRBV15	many	TGTGCCACCCGAGGACTAGCGGGCGGGCTGTTTTTT	CATRGLAGGLFF
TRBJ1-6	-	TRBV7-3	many	TGTGCCAGCGGGTACTCCTATAATTCACCCCTCCACTTT	CASGYSYNSPLHF
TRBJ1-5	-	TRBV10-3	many	TGTGCCATCAGGTCAGGGGATGGGAGCAATCAGCCCCAGCATTTT	CAIRSGDGSNQPQHF
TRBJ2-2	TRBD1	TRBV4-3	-	TGCGCCAGCAGCCAAGACAGGGGGCCCGGGGAGCTGTTTTTT	CASSQDRGPGELFF
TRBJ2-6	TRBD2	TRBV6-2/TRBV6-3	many	TGTGCCAGCAGTTCCGGGACTAGCGCCGGGGCCAACGTCCTGACTTTC	CASSSGTSAGANVLTF
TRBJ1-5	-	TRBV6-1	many	TGTGCCAGCAGTGAAGGAACAGGCGAGGGACAGCCCCAGCATTTT	CASSEGTGEGQPQHF
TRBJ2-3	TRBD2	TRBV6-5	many	TGTGCCAGCAGTTTCCTAGCGGGTACTGGCGATACGCAGTATTTT	CASSFLAGTGDTQYF
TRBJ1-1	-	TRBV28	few	TGTGCCAGCAGTGGCGTCAACAGGTTTGAAGCTTTCTTT	CASSGVNRFEAFF
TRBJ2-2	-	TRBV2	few	TGTGCCAGCAGTGGGGGGATCAACACCGGGGAGCTGTTTTTT	CASSGGINTGELFF
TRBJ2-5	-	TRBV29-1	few	TGCAGCGTTGAGAGGGGGGGAAGGGCGCAAGAGACCCAGTACTTC	CSVERGGRAQETQYF
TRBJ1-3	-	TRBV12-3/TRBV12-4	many	TGTGCCAGCACCCGAGGGGGAAACACCATATATTTT	CASTRGGNTIYF
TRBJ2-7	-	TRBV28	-	TGTGCCAGCAGAACCCGACGGGCGACCGCCTACGAGCAGTACTTC	CASRTRRATAYEQYF
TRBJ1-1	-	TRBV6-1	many	TGTGCCAGCGGCACGGTGAGGAACACTGAAGCTTTCTTT	CASGTVRNTEAFF